This T cell receptor (beta chain) originates from a study of T cell responses to AZD1222 COVID-19 vaccine (dated by TCRdb to the early 2020s). For the study in its entirety: AZD1222 recipients whose second dose came at about 4 weeks and those whose second dose came at about 12 weeks were combined into one group, since spike-specific TCR depth and breadth did not differ between the two schedules. A total of 233 trial participants underwent TCR sequencing, of whom 200 to 220 had received two doses of AZD1222 and some 25 had received two doses of the MenACWY control vaccine. Trial participants were enrolled by age into 18-55, 56-69 and 70-plus year subgroups, with about 150, 28 and 57 TCR-sequenced participants respectively.

The CDR3 regions of human TCRbeta chains were analyzed by immunosequencing. The published analysis was carried out like this. TCRs in the repertoires were compared against a reference library of SARS-CoV-2-specific TCRs that had been generated with the MIRA antigen-specificity platform. Breadth meant the fraction of unique TCRs that were SARS-CoV-2-associated, whereas depth meant the fraction of total T cells that were SARS-CoV-2-associated. Using the MIRA data, each spike-specific TCR was assigned both to the spike region to which the TCR was reactive and to a CD4 or CD8 class. Log10-transformed breadth and depth values were compared by one-way ANOVA with Sidak's multiple comparisons tests. Not all clones reach the TCRdb copy of this immuneACCESS table, which keeps in-frame sequences only. Checked studies attribute under half of the gap to unresolved V genes and leave the rest unexplained. V, J and clone size are those of that table, while D and trimming were read from the DNA. The sample table records 120,000 or so clones; 88% of these occur just once. Over 6.5% of the sample belongs to the ten largest clones.

Regarding this clone: Which antigen it targets is not known. No much larger clonotype is one base removed from it; base qualities were not supplied.

Results the study describes overall, beyond this receptor: In the small 56-69-year group, the increase in depth fell short of significance, most likely because of low power. After two AZD1222 doses, spike-specific TCR breadth and depth were significantly higher than at day 0 and than in MenACWY recipients. The vaccine-associated CD4 TCRs covered the entire spike protein, and the dominant responses fell in regions 160-218 and 743-854. Conclusions about previously exposed vaccinees are limited because only six or seven AZD1222 recipients were SARS-CoV-2 seropositive at baseline. Reportedly, close to half of the unique spike-specific TCRs recognized epitopes lying outside the regions that are mutated in the B.1.351 and B.1.1.7 variants. Participants were mostly white British, with more females than males. The authors suggested clonal diversity may have been underestimated. Because no samples from the day 14 peak response were available, repertoires could be characterized only after the peak T cell response.

CDR1 and CDR2 were assigned from the germline V gene as SGHRS and YFSETQ. The CDR3 numbers 14 residues from cysteine through phenylalanine. The read is trimmed to its CDR3 DNA, 42 bases read in frame from base 1. Cut back by 4 bases and 2 bases, the V and J ends lie 13 bases apart. The time point label, read with the paper, signifies: baseline before first vaccination. The vaccinee samples were drawn from two UK trials, COV001 and COV002, one of which was a single-blind randomized controlled phase 2/3 trial testing AZD1222 (ChAdOx1 nCoV-19) in healthy adults. Trial participant PBMC samples were collected at day 0 and day 28 after the second dose for TCRbeta chain sequencing.

Sequenced here: peripheral blood, sampled on day 0 of AZD1222 vaccination. This sequence uses TRBV5-1 and TRBJ2-7; the D gene assignment is perhaps TRBD1 or TRBD2, with each matching 5 bases. This receptor was taken from an adult in good health. The nucleotide sequence is given as TGCGCCAGCAGCCCCGGGACGGTCACCTACGAGCAGTACTTC. Its coded protein is CASSPGTVTYEQYF.